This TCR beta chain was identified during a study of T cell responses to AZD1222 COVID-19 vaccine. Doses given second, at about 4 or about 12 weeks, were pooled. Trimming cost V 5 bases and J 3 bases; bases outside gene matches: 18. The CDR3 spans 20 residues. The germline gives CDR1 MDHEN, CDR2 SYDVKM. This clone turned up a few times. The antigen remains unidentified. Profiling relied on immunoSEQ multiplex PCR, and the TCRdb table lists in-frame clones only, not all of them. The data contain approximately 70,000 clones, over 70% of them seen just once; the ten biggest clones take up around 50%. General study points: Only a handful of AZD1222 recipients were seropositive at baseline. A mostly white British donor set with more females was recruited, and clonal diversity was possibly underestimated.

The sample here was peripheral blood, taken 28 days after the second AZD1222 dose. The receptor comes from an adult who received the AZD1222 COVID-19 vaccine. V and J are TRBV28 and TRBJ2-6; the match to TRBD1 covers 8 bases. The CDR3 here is CASSEPLDRVADHGANVLTF. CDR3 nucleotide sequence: TGTGCCAGCAGTGAACCCCTGGACAGGGTAGCGGATCATGGGGCCAACGTCCTGACTTTC.